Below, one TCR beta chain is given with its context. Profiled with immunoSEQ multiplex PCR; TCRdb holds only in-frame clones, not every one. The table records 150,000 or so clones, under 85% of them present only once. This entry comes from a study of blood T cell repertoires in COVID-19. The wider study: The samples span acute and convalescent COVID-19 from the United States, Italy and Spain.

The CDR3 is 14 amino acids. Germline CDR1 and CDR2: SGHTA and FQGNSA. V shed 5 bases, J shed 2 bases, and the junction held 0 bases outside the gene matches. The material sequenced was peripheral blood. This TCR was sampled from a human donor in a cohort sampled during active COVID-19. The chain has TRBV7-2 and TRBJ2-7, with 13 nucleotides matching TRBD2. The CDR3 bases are TGTGCCAGCAGCGGGACTAGCGGGGCCTACGAGCAGTACTTC. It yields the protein CASSGTSGAYEQYF.